The 21 T cell receptor beta chains below come from one sample, sequenced in a study of glioma-infiltrating T cells. TCR alpha and beta CDR3 regions were amplified from RNA using iRepertoire nested multiplex PCR. TCRdb reanalysed the multiplex PCR reads using MiXCR and keeps one entry per CDR3 protein. In the table there are under 200,000 distinct CDR3 sequences, around 40% of which are singletons. Material: glioma tissue, nonneoplastic brain tissue, or PBMCs (not recorded which). The receptor source for this set is a human donor with low-grade glioma or glioblastoma, undergoing nonglioma brain surgery, or in good health (not recorded which).

With regard to this clonotype: The junction and the germline gene differ at one end; a read error may be behind it. The chain has TRBV28 and TRBJ2-2; possible D gene TRBD2, 5 bases. Looked up from germline, CDR1 is MDHEN and CDR2 is SYDVKM. This CDR3 has 16 amino acids. The chain's CDR3 is CASIPSVSGDTWELFF. CDR3 sequence (DNA): TGTGCCAGCATTCCCTCCGTGAGCGGCGACACCTGGGAGCTGTTTTTT.

The J gene is TRBJ2-3, the V gene TRBV5-1; D gene uncertain. V was pared by 3 bases and J by 3 bases, with 14 bases between. This CDR3 has 15 residues. CDR1 and CDR2 (germline): SGHRS, YFSETQ. CDR3 in DNA: TGCGCCAGCAGCTCTGAAGGGAAAATTACAGATACGCAGTATTTT. Protein product: CASSSEGKITDTQYF. The full variable domain, with the rest looked up from reference TRBV5-1 and TRBJ2-3, is KAGVTQTPRYLIKTRGQQVTLSCSPISGHRSVSWYQQTPGQGLQFLFEYFSETQRNKGNFPGRFSGRQFSNSRSEMNVSTLELGDSALYLCASSSEGKITDTQYFGPGTRLTVL.

The V call is TRBV29-1, the J call TRBJ2-2, with a tentative D call TRBD2 (5 bases). The CDR3 covers 10 residues. Germline CDR1 reads SQVTM; CDR2 reads ANQGSEA. The V and J ends lost 5 bases and 8 bases respectively, with 6 bases between them. CDR3 nucleotide sequence: TGCAGCGTTCGGGATGGGGAGCTGTTTTTT. It encodes CSVRDGELFF.

The rearrangement uses TRBV7-2 and TRBJ2-2, with D possibly matching TRBD1 (6 bases). The CDR3 runs to 18 residues. V was trimmed by 8 bases and J by 7 bases, leaving 29 bases between them. CDR1 is SGHTA and CDR2 is FQGNSA in the germline V gene. The chain's CDR3 is CASLARDRGFRFSGELFF. CDR3 DNA: TGTGCCAGCCTTGCTAGAGATAGGGGGTTTAGGTTTAGCGGGGAGCTGTTTTTT.

About this clonotype: Given a much more abundant clone one base away, this may be a read error. The rearrangement uses TRBV28 and TRBJ1-1; the D is unclear. The length of the CDR3 is 11 residues. Deletions cut 8 bases from V and 8 bases from J, with 12 bases between. CDR1 is MDHEN and CDR2 is SYDVKM in the germline V gene. This CDR3 reads CASGGQIEAFF. The CDR3 region has the DNA TGTGCCAGCGGAGGCCAGATCGAAGCTTTCTTT.

Comment on this clonotype: This could be a read error, since a much larger clone is one nucleotide away. Without the conserved terminal phenylalanine or tryptophan, this CDR3 likely stems from a read error. The limits of the CDR3 on the DNA are not certain, so only TCRdb's listed CDR3 is given. The chain combines TRBV29-1 with TRBJ2-5; the D call in the table, TRBD2, was not verified against the DNA. Germline V gene sequence: CDR1 SQVTM, CDR2 ANQGSEA. The CDR3 totals 13 residues, both ends included. CDR3: CSVEDGLAGGRYY.

Of note for this clonotype: One base away lies a much larger clone, so this may be a sequencing read error. This rearrangement joins TRBV20-1 to TRBJ2-5; TRBD2 is a possible D gene (5 bases). Germline V gives CDR1 DFQATT, CDR2 SNEGSKA (reference sequence). The CDR3 consists of 14 residues. V was clipped by 7 bases and J by 5 bases, with 20 bases between them. CDR3 sequence (DNA): TGCAGTGATAGTGACCTAGCCCTAGGCGAGACCCAGTACTTC. It codes for CSDSDLALGETQYF.

The chain recombines TRBV6-6 with TRBJ2-1, with 8 bases identical to TRBD1. The V and J ends lost 6 bases and 9 bases, in that order; junction bases with no gene match: 10. The CDR3 length is 14 residues. Germline CDR1 reads MNHNY; CDR2 reads SVGAGI (reference sequence). CDR3 protein: CASRRTGYGSEQFF. The CDR3 bases are TGTGCCAGCAGACGGACAGGGTACGGGAGTGAGCAGTTCTTC.

Notes on this clonotype: A junction boundary mismatches the germline segment, possibly from a read error. This rearrangement joins TRBV5-1 to TRBJ1-1; D uncertain. There are 15 residues in the CDR3. Germline V lookup: CDR1 SGHRS, CDR2 YFSETQ. The CDR3 DNA reads as TGCGCCAGCAGCTTTGGGAACACGAAGAACAATGAAGCTTTCTTT. Translation gives CASSFGNTKNNEAFF. Complete variable domain (other parts from reference TRBV5-1 and TRBJ1-1): KAGVTQTPRYLIKTRGQQVTLSCSPISGHRSVSWYQQTPGQGLQFLFEYFSETQRNKGNFPGRFSGRQFSNSRSEMNVSTLELGDSALYLCASSFGNTKNNEAFFGQGTRLTVV.

Many counts were recorded for this clonotype. The CDR3 DNA reads TGTGCCAGCAGTGAGGGTGGTTCCTACGAGCAGTACTTC. Its translation is CASSEGGSYEQYF. The chain is built from TRBV25-1 and TRBJ2-7; no clear D gene. V was shortened by 3 bases and J by 1 base, with 7 bases between the two germline ends. The CDR3 runs 13 residues. Germline V gives CDR1 MGHDK, CDR2 SYGVNS.

The chain couples TRBV5-1 to TRBJ2-7, with 12 bases aligning to TRBD2. The CDR3 runs to 17 residues. J gave up 4 bases and V 0 bases, and 8 bases lay outside the gene matches. In germline, CDR1 is SGHRS, CDR2 YFSETQ. CDR3 protein: CASSLGLAGGPNYEQYF. The DNA for the CDR3 is TGCGCCAGCAGCTTGGGCCTAGCGGGAGGGCCAAATTACGAGCAGTACTTC.

With respect to this clonotype: One end of the junction varies from germline; a read error may be responsible. This sequence joins TRBV18 and TRBJ2-7, with D possibly TRBD2 on 6 matching bases. The germline V gene has CDR1 KGHSH and CDR2 LQKENI. There are 14 residues in the CDR3. Here the CDR3 DNA reads TGCGCCAGCTCACCCGGCGGGACCGCCTACGAGCAGTACTTC. Protein: CASSPGGTAYEQYF.

As regards this clonotype: Since a much larger clone is just one base distant, this may be a read error. The chain uses TRBV18 and TRBJ1-1; D gene unclear. There are 13 residues in the CDR3. CDR1 and CDR2 (germline): KGHSH, LQKENI. The ends were cut back, 3 bases at V and 4 bases at J, with 9 bases in the middle. The CDR3 nucleotides read TGTGCCAGCTCACCGTCACACGCCACTGAAGCTTTCTTT. This codes for CASSPSHATEAFF.

This clonotype has more than one count but fewer than ten. J is TRBJ1-6 and V is TRBV14; D uncertain. The V end was cut by 0 bases, the J end by 6 bases, with 9 bases between. Per the germline V gene, CDR1 is SGHDN and CDR2 is FVKESK. This CDR3 is built from 15 residues. The CDR3 loop is CASSQDWAANSPLHF. CDR3 DNA sequence: TGTGCCAGCAGCCAAGATTGGGCAGCTAATTCACCCCTCCACTTT. Full variable domain (rest looked up from reference TRBV14 and TRBJ1-6): EAGVTQFPSHSVIEKGQTVTLRCDPISGHDNLYWYRRVMGKEIKFLLHFVKESKQDESGMPNNRFLAERTGGTYSTLKVQPAELEDSGVYFCASSQDWAANSPLHFGNGTRLTVT.

This clonotype was detected ten times or more. The rearrangement joins TRBV27 to TRBJ2-1, with D perhaps TRBD1 (5 bases). Germline loops: CDR1 MNHEY, CDR2 SMNVEV (reference sequence). The CDR3 extends over 14 amino acids. Trimming stripped 1 base from V and 4 bases from J, with 8 bases between. The CDR3 DNA is TGTGCCAGCAGTTTATGGGGCAGTTACAATGAGCAGTTCTTC. This codes for CASSLWGSYNEQFF.

This clonotype was seen only a few times. This clone may be a read error of a much larger clone one base away. The chain carries TRBV6-1 and TRBJ2-1; no clear D. This CDR3 region has 17 residues. Germline-derived CDR1 and CDR2 are MNHNS and SASEGT. This chain's CDR3 is CASSELTHLPTLNEKFF. The CDR3 bases are TGTGCCAGCAGTGAGTTGACCCACCTGCCAACTCTAAATGAGAAGTTCTTC.

This clonotype was recorded many times. The rearrangement uses TRBV2 and TRBJ1-5; D remains ambiguous. The CDR3 runs 13 residues. V lost 4 bases and J 5 bases, leaving 9 bases between the germline ends. The V gene's germline CDR1 is SNHLY and CDR2 FYNNEI. CDR3 loop: CASSVEGDQPQHF. The DNA for the CDR3 is TGTGCCAGCAGTGTAGAAGGAGATCAGCCCCAGCATTTT. The variable domain in full, with the rest retrieved from reference TRBV2 and TRBJ1-5, is EPEVTQTPSHQVTQMGQEVILRCVPISNHLYFYWYRQILGQKVEFLVSFYNNEISEKSEIFDDQFSVERPDGSNFTLKIRSTKLEDSAMYFCASSVEGDQPQHFGDGTRLSIL.

This clonotype came up many times. This rearrangement joins TRBV20-1 to TRBJ2-3; 7 positions agree with TRBD2. The J segment lost 5 bases and the V segment lost 0 bases, leaving 8 bases of the junction unmatched. In germline, CDR1 is DFQATT, CDR2 SNEGSKA (reference sequence). The CDR3 spans 15 residues. The CDR3 is CSARDPAGSKDTQYF. DNA for the CDR3: TGCAGTGCTAGAGATCCAGCGGGAAGTAAAGATACGCAGTATTTT.

This clonotype was observed at least ten times. The rearrangement uses TRBV29-1 and TRBJ2-3, with TRBD2 matching 7 bases. Looked up from germline, CDR1 is SQVTM and CDR2 is ANQGSEA. The CDR3 covers 15 residues. The junction had 15 bases not matched to a gene; V was cut back by 8 bases and J by 4 bases. The CDR3: CSLRSSGGLSDTQYF. The CDR3 DNA reads as TGCAGCCTAAGGTCTAGCGGAGGTTTGTCAGATACGCAGTATTTT.

This clonotype has at least ten counts. The chain links TRBV28 to TRBJ1-4; 8 bases fit TRBD1. CDR1 MDHEN and CDR2 SYDVKM come from the germline V gene. With 6 bases clipped from V and 7 bases from J, the junction kept 7 bases outside the gene matches. The CDR3 runs 14 residues. The CDR3 region has the DNA TGTGCCAGCAGCACGACAGGGGTGGGTGAAAAACTGTTTTTT. Translating it yields CASSTTGVGEKLFF.

This clonotype was detected many times. J is TRBJ1-5 and V is TRBV20-1; perhaps TRBD1 as D (6 bases). V was clipped by 0 bases and J by 4 bases, with 10 bases between them. CDR1 is DFQATT and CDR2 is SNEGSKA in the germline V gene (reference sequence). The CDR3 sequence is 14 residues long. The DNA for the CDR3 is TGCAGTGCTAGAGAAGACAGGCCAAATCAGCCCCAGCATTTT. It is translated as CSAREDRPNQPQHF.